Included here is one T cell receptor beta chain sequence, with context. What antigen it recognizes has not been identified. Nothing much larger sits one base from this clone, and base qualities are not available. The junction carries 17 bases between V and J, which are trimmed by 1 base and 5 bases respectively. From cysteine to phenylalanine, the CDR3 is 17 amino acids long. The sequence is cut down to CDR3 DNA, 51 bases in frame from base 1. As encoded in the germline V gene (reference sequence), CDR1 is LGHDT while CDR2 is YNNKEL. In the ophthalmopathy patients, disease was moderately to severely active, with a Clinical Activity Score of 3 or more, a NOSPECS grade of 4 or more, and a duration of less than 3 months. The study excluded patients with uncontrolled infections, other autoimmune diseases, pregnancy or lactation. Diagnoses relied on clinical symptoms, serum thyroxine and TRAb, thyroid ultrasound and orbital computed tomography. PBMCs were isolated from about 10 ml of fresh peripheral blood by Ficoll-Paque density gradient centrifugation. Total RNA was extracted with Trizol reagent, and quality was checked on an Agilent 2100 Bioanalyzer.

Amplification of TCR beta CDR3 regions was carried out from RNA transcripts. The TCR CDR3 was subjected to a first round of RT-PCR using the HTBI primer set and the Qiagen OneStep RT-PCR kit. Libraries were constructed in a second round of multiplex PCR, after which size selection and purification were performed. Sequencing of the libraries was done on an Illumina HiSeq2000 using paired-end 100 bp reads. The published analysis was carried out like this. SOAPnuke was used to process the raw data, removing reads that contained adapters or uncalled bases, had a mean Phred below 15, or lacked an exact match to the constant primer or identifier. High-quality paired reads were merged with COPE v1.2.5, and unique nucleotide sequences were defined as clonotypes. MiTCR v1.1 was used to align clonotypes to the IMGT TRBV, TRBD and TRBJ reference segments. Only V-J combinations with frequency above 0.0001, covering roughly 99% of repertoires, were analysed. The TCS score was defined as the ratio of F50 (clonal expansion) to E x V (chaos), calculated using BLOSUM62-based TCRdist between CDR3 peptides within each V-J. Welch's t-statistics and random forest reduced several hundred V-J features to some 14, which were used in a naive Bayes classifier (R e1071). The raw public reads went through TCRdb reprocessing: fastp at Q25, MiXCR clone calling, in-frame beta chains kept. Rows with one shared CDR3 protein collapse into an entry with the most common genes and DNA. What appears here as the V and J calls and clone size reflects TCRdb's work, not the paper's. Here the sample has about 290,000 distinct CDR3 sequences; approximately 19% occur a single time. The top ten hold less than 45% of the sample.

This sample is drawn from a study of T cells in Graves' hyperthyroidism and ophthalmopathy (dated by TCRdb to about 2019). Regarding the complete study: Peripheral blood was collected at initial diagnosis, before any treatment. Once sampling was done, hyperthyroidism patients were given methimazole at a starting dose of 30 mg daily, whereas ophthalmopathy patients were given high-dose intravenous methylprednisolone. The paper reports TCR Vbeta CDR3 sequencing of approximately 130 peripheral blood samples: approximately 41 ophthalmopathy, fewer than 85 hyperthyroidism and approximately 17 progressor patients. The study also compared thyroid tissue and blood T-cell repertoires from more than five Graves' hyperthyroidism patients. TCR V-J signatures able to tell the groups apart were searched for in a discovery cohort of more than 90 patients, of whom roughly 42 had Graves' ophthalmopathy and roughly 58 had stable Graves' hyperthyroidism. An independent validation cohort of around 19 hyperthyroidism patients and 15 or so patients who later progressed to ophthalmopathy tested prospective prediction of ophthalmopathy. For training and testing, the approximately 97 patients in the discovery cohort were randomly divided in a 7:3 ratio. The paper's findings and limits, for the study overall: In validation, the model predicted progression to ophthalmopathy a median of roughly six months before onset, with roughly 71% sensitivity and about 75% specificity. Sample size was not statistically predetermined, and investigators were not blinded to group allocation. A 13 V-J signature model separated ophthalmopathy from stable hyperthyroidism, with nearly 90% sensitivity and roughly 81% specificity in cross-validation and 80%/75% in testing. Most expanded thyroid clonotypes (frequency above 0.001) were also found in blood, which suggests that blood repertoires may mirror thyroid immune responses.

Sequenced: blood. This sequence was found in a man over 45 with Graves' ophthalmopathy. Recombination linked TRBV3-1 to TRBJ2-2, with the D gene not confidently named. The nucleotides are TGTGCCAGCAGCCAAGTCCTGGGTATCCAGTTGACCGGGGAGCTGTTTTTT. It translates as CASSQVLGIQLTGELFF. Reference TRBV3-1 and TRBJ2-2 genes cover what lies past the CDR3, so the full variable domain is DTAVSQTPKYLVTQMGNDKSIKCEQNLGHDTMYWYKQDSKKFLKIMFSYNNKELIINETVPNRFSPKSPDKAHLNLHINSLELGDSAVYFCASSQVLGIQLTGELFFGEGSRLTVL.